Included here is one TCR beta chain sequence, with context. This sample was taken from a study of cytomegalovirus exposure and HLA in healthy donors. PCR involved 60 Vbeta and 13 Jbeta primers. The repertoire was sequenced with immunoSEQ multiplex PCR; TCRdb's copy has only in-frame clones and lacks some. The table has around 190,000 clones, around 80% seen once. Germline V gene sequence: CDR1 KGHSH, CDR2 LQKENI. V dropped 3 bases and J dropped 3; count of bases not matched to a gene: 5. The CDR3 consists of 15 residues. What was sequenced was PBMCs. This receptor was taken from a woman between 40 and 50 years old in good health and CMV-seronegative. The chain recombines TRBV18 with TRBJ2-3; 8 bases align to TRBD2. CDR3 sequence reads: CASSPRGGPTDTQYF. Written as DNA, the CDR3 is TGTGCCAGCTCACCCCGGGGGGGGCCTACAGATACGCAGTATTTT.